This note documents a single T cell receptor (beta chain) sequence. The specificity of this receptor is unknown. Per-nucleotide qualities are absent, and no much larger clonotype sits a single base away. The data belong to a study of cytomegalovirus exposure and HLA in healthy donors (TCRdb year 2017). Describing the broader study: The 500 to 800 repertoires of the first cohort and the 120 validation repertoires were produced on the same platform, according to a later analysis. A separate validation cohort of approximately 130 different subjects was used in addition to the approximately 610-subject first cohort. High-throughput TCR immunosequencing, statistical association of individual TCRs with disease status, and machine learning were combined to predict cytomegalovirus infection status. The study was designed to test whether signatures of past pathogen exposure could be identified by cataloging public T cell receptors.

Receptor libraries were prepared by the immunoSEQ multiplex PCR assay. In the original analysis: A statistical classification framework was built to diagnose cytomegalovirus status from the catalog of TCR beta chain sequences. TCRdb limited this immuneACCESS table to in-frame rearrangements with V and J called. A share of clones is missing; checked studies link under half to unresolved V genes, and the rest is unexplained. That table gives V, J and clone size, and the DNA gave D and trimming. This sample comprises under 150,000 clones, 80% to 90% of them detected only once. Under 3% of the sample comes from the top ten. The donors were included in the validation cohort of 100 to 150 subjects, a group kept apart from the roughly 700-subject first cohort. Points the paper makes about the study in general: All 120 or so repertoires were used to score co-occurrence in the validation cohort in a later analysis, because that analysis had no HLA typing for the cohort. Cytomegalovirus status was reported to be diagnosed by the classifier with high specificity and sensitivity in both the original and validation cohorts. Across donors, most TCR sequences were observed very rarely, whereas some public TCRs were present in many individuals. Subsequent analysis determined that TCRs grouped into clusters in the first cohort also showed a tendency toward co-occurrence across the 90 to 150 validation repertoires, and approximately 94% of cluster scores exceeded 0. The authors suggested that the approach could potentially be generalized to other disease states and immunological phenotypes. In vitro tests confirmed that a few of the cytomegalovirus-associated TCR beta chains recognize cytomegalovirus antigens. The study gave a list of 150 to 200 TCR beta chains associated with cytomegalovirus.

Unmatched junction bases come to 6, with V trimmed by 3 bases and J by 9 bases. Via the germline V gene, CDR1 is SGHTA and CDR2 FQGNSA. Spanning cysteine to phenylalanine, the CDR3 consists of 15 amino acids. CDR3 DNA only is kept here, 45 bases in frame from base 1. The rearrangement combines TRBV7-2 with TRBJ1-6, with 9 bases aligning to TRBD1. The clonotype comes from a man between 18 and 29 years old in good health and CMV-seronegative. Source material: PBMCs. The CDR3 has the sequence CASSLGGQGFSPLHF. The bases read TGTGCCAGCAGCTTGGGGGGACAGGGTTTTTCACCCCTCCACTTT.